The rows below give T cell receptor beta chains drawn from one sample of a study of T cells after yellow fever vaccination. TCRdb reprocessed the 5' RACE reads via MiXCR and lists one record per CDR3 protein. In the table there are hundreds of thousands of distinct CDR3 sequences, 18% of which are singletons. The specimen comprised PBMCs, sampled before the yellow fever booster vaccination. The source of these receptors is a man between 18 and 35 years old who received the YFV17D yellow fever vaccine. Both conserved end residues are part of each CDR3. The D gene is left open where the match is weak. The size entry is marked missing in some rows and otherwise reads once, few, many or a size class.

v_call	d_call	j_call	cdr3_length	clone_size	cdr3_nt	cdr3_aa
TRBV6-5	TRBD2	TRBJ2-2	21	NA	TGTGCCAGCAGTTACGGCACTAGCGGGGGGCTACTCCGCAGGAACACCGGGGAGCTGTTTTTT	CASSYGTSGGLLRRNTGELFF
TRBV6-5	TRBD1	TRBJ2-1	15	NA	TGTGCCAGCAGTTTTACAGGGGGCCGCTACAATGAGCAGTTCTTC	CASSFTGGRYNEQFF
TRBV15	TRBD1	TRBJ1-4	16	few	TGTGCCACCAGCAGTAATAAGGGGGCTACTAATGAAAAACTGTTTTTT	CATSSNKGATNEKLFF
TRBV7-7	TRBD2	TRBJ2-5	15	many	TGTGCTAGCAGCCTGGGCGGCGGGGGGCAAGAGACCCAGTACTTC	CASSLGGGGQETQYF
TRBV6-2/TRBV6-3	NA	TRBJ2-7	9	NA	TGTGCCAGCGGAGCGGAGCAGTACTTC	CASGAEQYF
TRBV7-3	TRBD2	TRBJ2-1	15	NA	TGTGCCAGCAGCTTATATAGCGGGGGGAGTAATGAGCAGTTCTTC	CASSLYSGGSNEQFF
TRBV7-3	TRBD1	TRBJ2-3	16	few	TGTGCCAGCAGCCTAGGGACAGGGGGAATCACAGATACGCAGTATTTT	CASSLGTGGITDTQYF
TRBV4-2	NA	TRBJ1-1	13	many	TGTGCCAGCAGCCTGACCCAGGGAGCTGAAGCTTTCTTT	CASSLTQGAEAFF
TRBV10-3	NA	TRBJ1-3	16	few	TGTGCCATCAGTGAGTCACATCCTAGCTCTGGAAACACCATATATTTT	CAISESHPSSGNTIYF
TRBV7-3	NA	TRBJ2-5	15	few	TGTGCCAGCAGCTTAACGTCGGGACGGAAAGAGACCCAGTACTTC	CASSLTSGRKETQYF
TRBV4-3	NA	TRBJ1-2	17	NA	TGCGCCAGCAGCCCCGAACTCGGGGGCAATGTCCCGAATGGCTACACCTTC	CASSPELGGNVPNGYTF
TRBV7-8	NA	TRBJ2-2	14	many	TGTGCCAGCCGAAGCCGGACTAACGTGGGGGAGCTGTTTTTT	CASRSRTNVGELFF
TRBV20-1	NA	TRBJ2-5	11	NA	TGCAGTGCTATGGGGAGGGAGACCCAGTACTTC	CSAMGRETQYF
TRBV6-6	NA	TRBJ1-4	15	few	TGTGCCAGCAGTTCCTACCCCTCCCCGGGGGAAAAACTGTTTTTT	CASSSYPSPGEKLFF
TRBV6-2/TRBV6-3	TRBD1	TRBJ2-2	18	NA	TGTGCCAGCAGTTACCCCTCGCGGGGGACAGGGGACACCGGGGAGCTGTTTTTT	CASSYPSRGTGDTGELFF
TRBV4-3	NA	TRBJ1-6	14	few	TGCGCCAGCAGCCAAGACGGGGCAAATTCACCCCTCCACTTT	CASSQDGANSPLHF
TRBV20-1	TRBD2	TRBJ2-2	15	NA	TGCAGTGCTAGACGATCCCGGGGGGGGACCGGGGAGCTGTTTTTT	CSARRSRGGTGELFF
TRBV7-2	TRBD1	TRBJ2-3	14	few	TGTGCCAGCAACTTACAGGGGTTCACAGATACGCAGTATTTT	CASNLQGFTDTQYF
TRBV7-3	TRBD2	TRBJ2-3	19	NA	TGTGCCAGCAGCGCCCACTTGGCGGGGGAAGAAATTAGCACAGATACGCAGTATTTT	CASSAHLAGEEISTDTQYF
TRBV27	NA	TRBJ2-7	16	NA	TGTGCCAGCAGTTTACTCGCAGGGACCTTCTCCTACGAGCAGTACTTC	CASSLLAGTFSYEQYF